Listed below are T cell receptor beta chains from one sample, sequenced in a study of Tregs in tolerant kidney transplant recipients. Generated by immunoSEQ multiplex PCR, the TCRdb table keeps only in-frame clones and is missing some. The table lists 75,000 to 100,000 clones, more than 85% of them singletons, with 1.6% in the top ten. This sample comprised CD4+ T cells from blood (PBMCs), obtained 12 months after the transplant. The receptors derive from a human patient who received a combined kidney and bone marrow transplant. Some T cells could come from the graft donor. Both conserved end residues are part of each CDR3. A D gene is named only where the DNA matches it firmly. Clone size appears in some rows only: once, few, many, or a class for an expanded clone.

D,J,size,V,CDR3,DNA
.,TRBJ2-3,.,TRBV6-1,CASSVQAHTDTQYF,TGTGCCAGCAGTGTACAGGCCCACACAGATACGCAGTATTTT
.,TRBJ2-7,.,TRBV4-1,CASSQGPGYTYEQYF,TGCGCCAGCAGCCAAGGACCGGGTTATACCTACGAGCAGTACTTC
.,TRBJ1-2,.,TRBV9,CASSRPSVGAYGYTF,TGTGCCAGCAGCCGTCCTTCGGTGGGGGCGTATGGCTACACCTTC
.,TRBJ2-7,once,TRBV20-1,CSASVALEQYF,TGCAGTGCTAGTGTTGCGCTAGAGCAGTACTTC
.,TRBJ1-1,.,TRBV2,CASTRENTEAFF,TGTGCCAGCACCAGGGAGAACACTGAAGCTTTCTTT
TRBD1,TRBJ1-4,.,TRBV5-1,CASSLLTGANEKLFF,TGCGCCAGCAGCCTACTGACAGGGGCTAATGAAAAACTGTTTTTT
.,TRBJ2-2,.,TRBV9,CASSKTHRVGTGELFF,TGTGCCAGCAGCAAGACGCACAGGGTTGGCACCGGGGAGCTGTTTTTT
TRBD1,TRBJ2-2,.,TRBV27,CASSFYRDRASNTGELFF,TGTGCCAGCAGTTTTTACCGGGACAGGGCCTCGAACACCGGGGAGCTGTTTTTT
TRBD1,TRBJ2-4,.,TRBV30,CAWSATGGNIQYF,TGTGCCTGGAGTGCCACAGGGGGAAACATTCAGTACTTC
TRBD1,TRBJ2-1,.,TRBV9,CASSPTGIPNNEQFF,TGTGCCAGCAGCCCGACAGGGATCCCCAACAATGAGCAGTTCTTC
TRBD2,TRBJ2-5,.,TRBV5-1,CASSLMASSGEETQYF,TGCGCCAGCAGCCTAATGGCGTCTAGCGGGGAAGAGACCCAGTACTTC
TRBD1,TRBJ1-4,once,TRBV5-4,CASSTTGRNEKLFF,TGTGCCAGCAGTACGACAGGGCGGAATGAAAAACTGTTTTTT
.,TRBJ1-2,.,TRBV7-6,CASSLGAGVMGYGYTF,TGTGCCAGCAGCTTAGGGGCGGGGGTAATGGGCTATGGCTACACCTTC
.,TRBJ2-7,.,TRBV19,CASTVKSGPTYEQYF,TGTGCCAGTACGGTGAAGAGCGGACCGACCTACGAGCAGTACTTC
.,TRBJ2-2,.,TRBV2,CASTRVRTTGELFF,TGTGCCAGCACCCGCGTCCGAACCACCGGGGAGCTGTTTTTT
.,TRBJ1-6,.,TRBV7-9,CASSLGSGEGNSPLHF,TGTGCCAGCAGCTTAGGCTCCGGGGAGGGGAATTCACCCCTCCACTTT
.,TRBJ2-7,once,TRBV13,CASSLVRGTTYEQYF,TGTGCCAGCAGCTTAGTGAGGGGGACTACCTACGAGCAGTACTTC
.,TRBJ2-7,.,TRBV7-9,CASSLGIGQSVYEQYF,TGTGCCAGCAGCTTAGGTATTGGACAGTCGGTCTACGAGCAGTACTTC
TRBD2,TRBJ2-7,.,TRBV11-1,CASSTSGVTYEQYF,TGTGCCAGCAGCACTAGCGGGGTTACCTACGAGCAGTACTTC
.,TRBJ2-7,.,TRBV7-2,CASSSSSYEQYF,TGTGCCAGCAGCTCGAGCTCCTACGAGCAGTACTTC
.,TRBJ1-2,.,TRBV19,CASRMRQPIYGYTF,TGTGCCAGTAGGATGAGACAACCAATCTATGGCTACACCTTC
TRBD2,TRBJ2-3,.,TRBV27,CASRLLGPGLAGAQFDTDTQYF,TGTGCCAGCAGGCTTTTGGGCCCTGGACTAGCGGGAGCACAGTTCGACACAGATACGCAGTATTTT
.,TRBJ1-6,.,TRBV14,CASSQRVQGTVYNSPLHF,TGTGCCAGCAGCCAAAGAGTGCAGGGGACGGTCTATAATTCCCCCCTCCACTTT
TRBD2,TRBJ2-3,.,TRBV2,CASSPTSGGADTQYF,TGTGCCAGCAGTCCGACTAGCGGGGGGGCAGATACGCAGTATTTT
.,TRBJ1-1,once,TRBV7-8,CASSLDRRNTEAFF,TGTGCCAGCAGCCTCGACAGGAGGAACACTGAAGCTTTCTTT
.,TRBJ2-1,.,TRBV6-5,CASSYEGRHEQFF,TGTGCCAGCAGTTACGAGGGAAGACATGAGCAGTTCTTC
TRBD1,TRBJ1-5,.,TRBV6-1,CASSVGQDNQPQHF,TGTGCCAGCAGCGTGGGACAGGACAATCAGCCCCAGCATTTT
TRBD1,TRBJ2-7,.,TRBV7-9,CASSKPPGTGGGEQYF,TGTGCCAGCAGCAAGCCTCCCGGGACAGGGGGTGGCGAGCAGTACTTC
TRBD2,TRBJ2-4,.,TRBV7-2,CASSFKTSGDKNIQYF,TGTGCCAGCAGCTTTAAGACTAGCGGGGACAAAAACATTCAGTACTTC
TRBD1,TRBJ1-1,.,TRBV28,CASSLGTIGDSRAFF,TGTGCCAGCAGTTTAGGGACAATAGGGGACAGTAGAGCTTTCTTT
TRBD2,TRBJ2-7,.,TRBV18,CASSLGLPQSHQQYF,TGTGCCAGCTCACTGGGACTACCCCAGTCGCATCAGCAGTACTTC
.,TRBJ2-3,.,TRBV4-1,CASSQDGGGLGTDTQYF,TGCGCCAGCAGCCAAGATGGGGGGGGGCTTGGCACAGATACGCAGTATTTT
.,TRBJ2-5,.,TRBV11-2,CASSLEGGAPGQETQYF,TGTGCCAGCAGCTTAGAGGGGGGGGCGCCCGGGCAAGAGACCCAGTACTTC
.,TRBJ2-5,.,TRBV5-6,CASSSVRDFLIGKETQYF,TGTGCCAGCAGCTCCGTCCGGGACTTTTTAATTGGAAAAGAGACCCAGTACTTC
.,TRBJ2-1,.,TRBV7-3,CASSLTGRPNEQFF,TGTGCCAGCAGCTTAACGGGGCGGCCCAATGAGCAGTTCTTC
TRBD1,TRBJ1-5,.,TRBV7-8,CASSLGTSGQGPWKPQHF,TGTGCCAGCAGCTTAGGGACCTCGGGACAGGGGCCGTGGAAGCCCCAGCATTTT
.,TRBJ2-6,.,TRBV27,CASSTGYSGANVLTF,TGTGCCAGCAGCACAGGGTACTCTGGGGCCAACGTCCTGACTTTC
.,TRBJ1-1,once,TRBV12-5,CASGLVIRAGMNTEAFF,TGTGCTAGTGGTTTGGTAATAAGGGCAGGGATGAACACTGAAGCTTTCTTT
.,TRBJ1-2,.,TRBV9,CASSVVEGSGGYTF,TGTGCCAGCAGCGTAGTTGAGGGTTCGGGAGGCTACACCTTC
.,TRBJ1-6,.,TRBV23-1,CASRGPPNSPLHF,TGCGCCAGCAGGGGGCCACCCAATTCCCCCCTCCACTTT
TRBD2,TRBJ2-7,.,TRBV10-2,CASNRGLAGGTYEQYF,TGCGCCAGCAACCGAGGACTAGCGGGGGGGACCTACGAGCAGTACTTC
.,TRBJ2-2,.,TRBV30,CAWNYEHGELFF,TGTGCCTGGAATTATGAACACGGGGAGCTGTTTTTT
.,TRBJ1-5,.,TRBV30,CAWSVVQNQPQHF,TGTGCCTGGAGTGTAGTACAAAATCAGCCCCAGCATTTT
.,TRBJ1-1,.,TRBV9,CASSPRGGTLREAFF,TGTGCCAGCAGCCCGCGAGGGGGTACTCTCCGTGAAGCTTTCTTT
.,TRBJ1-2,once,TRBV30,CAWNFGANYGYTF,TGTGCCTGGAATTTCGGAGCTAACTATGGCTACACCTTC
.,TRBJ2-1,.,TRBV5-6,CASSLVNGQGIYNEQFF,TGTGCCAGCAGCTTAGTCAATGGTCAGGGGATATACAATGAGCAGTTCTTC
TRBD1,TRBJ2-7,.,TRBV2,CASKDRGWEHEQYF,TGTGCCAGCAAAGACAGGGGTTGGGAGCACGAGCAGTACTTC
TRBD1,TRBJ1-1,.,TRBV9,CASSVVGQGRTEAFF,TGTGCCAGCAGCGTAGTTGGACAGGGTAGAACTGAAGCTTTCTTT
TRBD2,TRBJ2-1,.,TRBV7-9,CASSSPPREYNEQFF,TGTGCCAGCAGCTCACCCCCGCGGGAGTACAATGAGCAGTTCTTC